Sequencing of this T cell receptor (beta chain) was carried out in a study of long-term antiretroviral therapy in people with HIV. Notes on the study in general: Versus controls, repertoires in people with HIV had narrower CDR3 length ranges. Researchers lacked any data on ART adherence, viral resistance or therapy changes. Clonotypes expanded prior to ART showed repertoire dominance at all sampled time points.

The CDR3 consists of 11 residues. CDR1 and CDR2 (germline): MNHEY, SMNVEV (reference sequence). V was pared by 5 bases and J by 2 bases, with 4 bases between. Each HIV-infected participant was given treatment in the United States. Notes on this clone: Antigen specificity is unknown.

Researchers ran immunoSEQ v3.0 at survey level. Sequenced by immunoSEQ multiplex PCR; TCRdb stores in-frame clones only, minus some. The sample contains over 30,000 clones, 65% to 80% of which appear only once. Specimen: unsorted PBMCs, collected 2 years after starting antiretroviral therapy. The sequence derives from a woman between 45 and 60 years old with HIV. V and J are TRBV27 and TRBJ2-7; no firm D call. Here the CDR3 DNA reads TGTGCCAGCAGTCAGACCTACGAGCAGTACTTC. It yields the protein CASSQTYEQYF.